This T cell receptor (beta chain) stems from a study of T-cell reconstitution after alpha-beta-depleted transplantation in children. Notes on the study in general: The study traced high day-60 TCRbeta diversity in some patients to surviving recipient T cells and thymic progenitors. It was newly produced T cells that mostly accounted for T-cell counts and diversity one year after transplant.

This clonotype came up many times. Its specificity is not known. The CDR3 is 16 residues long. Germline lookup yields CDR1 SGHRS and CDR2 YFSETQ. J was trimmed by 3 bases and V by 0 bases; bases with no gene match: 6. Unique molecular identifiers were incorporated into the prepared TCRbeta library. TCRdb re-analysed the PCR reads in MiXCR, keeping a single row per CDR3 protein. The sample records 400,000 to 550,000 distinct CDR3 sequences, over 9.5% being singletons. This sequence joins TRBV5-1 and TRBJ2-1; 7 bases are a match to TRBD2. Specimen: PBMCs, collected before TCRalphabeta/CD19-depleted stem cell transplant. The clonotype was recovered from a child younger than 10 with inherited bone marrow failure, due to receive a stem cell transplant. The CDR3 here is CASSLAVGGGYNEQFF. CDR3 DNA: TGCGCCAGCAGCTTGGCAGTTGGCGGGGGCTACAATGAGCAGTTCTTC.